The sequence of this T cell receptor (beta chain) was determined in a study of blood T cell repertoires in COVID-19. Assay used: immunoSEQ multiplex PCR; TCRdb lists only in-frame clones, some missing. The data hold under 100,000 clones, with roughly nine tenths observed a single time. V was shortened by 6 bases and J by 1 base, with 3 bases between the two germline ends. There are 10 residues in the CDR3. The germline CDR1 and CDR2 sequences are DFQATT and SNEGSKA (reference sequence). This clone was recorded only once. This rearrangement joins TRBV20-1 to TRBJ1-2; D not certain. The specimen was peripheral blood. The sequence derives from a man between 50 and 59 years old with acute or convalescent COVID-19. The CDR3, as DNA: TGCAGTGCGAGTAACTATGGCTACACCTTC. Translation: CSASNYGYTF.